This T cell receptor beta chain emerged from a study of cytomegalovirus exposure and HLA in healthy donors. Primers for the PCR totalled 60 Vbeta and 13 Jbeta. Generated by immunoSEQ multiplex PCR, the TCRdb table keeps only in-frame clones and is missing some. Found here are over 100,000 clones, around 74% of them singletons; the top ten hold approximately 7.2%. The source is a male donor in good health and CMV-seronegative. The sample consisted of PBMCs.

CDR3 bases: TGTGCCAGCTCGACAAGGGGGTTCGGAGAAGTAGCTTTCTTT. It encodes CASSTRGFGEVAFF. This sequence joins TRBV19 and TRBJ1-1, with D perhaps TRBD1 (6 bases). From germline, CDR1 is LNHDA and CDR2 SQIVND (reference sequence). The CDR3 totals 14 residues. V lost 9 bases, J lost 10 bases, and 24 bases lay in between.